One and the same sample provided the 21 T cell receptor beta chains below, sequenced in a study of cytomegalovirus exposure and HLA in healthy donors (dated by TCRdb to between 2016 and 2019). Libraries were constructed by the immunoSEQ multiplex PCR assay. A mixture of 60 forward primers for TCR Vbeta segments and 13 reverse primers for TCR Jbeta segments was used in the multiplex PCR. TCRdb retrieved this table from immuneACCESS and kept in-frame rearrangements only. Not all clones are present; in checked studies, unresolved V genes account for under half, and no reason is known for the remainder. The sample's clone listing holds 150,000 to 200,000 clones. Over 1% of the sample lies in the top ten. Sample: PBMCs. The receptors derive from an older woman in good health and CMV-seronegative.

This chain uses TRBV6-6 with TRBJ1-1; TRBD1 aligns across 10 bases. V dropped 6 bases and J dropped 2; count of bases not matched to a gene: 9. The CDR3 covers 16 residues. Germline V lookup: CDR1 MNHNY, CDR2 SVGAGI (reference sequence). Here the CDR3 reads CASSNRDRGGNTEAFF. The CDR3 coding sequence is TGTGCCAGCAGCAACCGGGACAGGGGTGGTAACACTGAAGCTTTCTTT.

The J gene is TRBJ1-3, the V gene TRBV7-2, with 10 nucleotides matching TRBD1. The CDR3 length is 17 residues. With 1 base clipped from V and 2 bases from J, the junction kept 5 bases outside the gene matches. From germline, CDR1 is SGHTA and CDR2 FQGNSA. In nucleotides, the CDR3 is TGTGCCAGCAGCTTAGACCGGACAGGGGGGACTGGAAACACCATATATTTT. It encodes CASSLDRTGGTGNTIYF. Using reference TRBV7-2 and TRBJ1-3 for the parts outside the CDR3, the full variable domain is GAGVSQSPSNKVTEKGKDVELRCDPISGHTALYWYRQSLGQGLEFLIYFQGNSAPDKSGLPSDRFSAERTGGSVSTLTIQRTQQEDSAVYLCASSLDRTGGTGNTIYFGEGSWLTVV.

The chain carries TRBV19 and TRBJ1-1; 8 positions match TRBD1. V lost 5 bases to trimming and J lost 1 base; unmatched junction nucleotides: 6. There are 15 residues in the CDR3. The germline V gene has CDR1 LNHDA and CDR2 SQIVND (reference sequence). The chain's CDR3 is CASSAGQGTNTEAFF. The CDR3 nucleotides are TGTGCCAGTAGTGCTGGACAGGGAACGAACACTGAAGCTTTCTTT.

The V gene is TRBV19, the J gene TRBJ2-3; possibly TRBD1 for D (5 bases). Germline CDR1 reads LNHDA; CDR2 reads SQIVND (reference sequence). This CDR3 has 17 residues. Trimming removed 7 bases from V and 1 base from J, with 21 bases in between. The DNA for the CDR3 is TGTGCCAGTAAGCCCTTTGTGGGCAGGGAAGGCACAGATACGCAGTATTTT. Its protein product is CASKPFVGREGTDTQYF.

This rearrangement joins TRBV6-1 to TRBJ2-7; the D gene is possibly TRBD2 (6 bases). V was clipped by 7 bases and J by 2 bases, with 18 bases between them. The CDR3 runs 15 residues. Germline V gene lookup returns CDR1 MNHNS and CDR2 SASEGT. In nucleotides, the CDR3 is TGTGCCAGCACCAGAGGGCAGGGCGGGACCTACGAGCAGTACTTC. Its protein product is CASTRGQGGTYEQYF.

A word on this clone: This sample also contains other DNA sequences that code for the same CDR3. The chain recombines TRBV9 with TRBJ2-1, with a weak D call TRBD2 (6 bases). V shed 0 bases and J shed 0 bases, with 7 bases lying between them. CDR1 and CDR2 (germline): SGDLS, YYNGEE. The length of the CDR3 is 15 residues. CDR3 residues: CASSVAGVSYNEQFF. Here the CDR3 DNA reads TGTGCCAGCAGCGTAGCGGGGGTCTCCTACAATGAGCAGTTCTTC.

V is TRBV10-2 and J is TRBJ2-1, with D possibly TRBD1 on 5 matching bases. The CDR3 loop spans 13 amino acids. From germline, CDR1 is WSHSY and CDR2 SAAADI. Trimming took 10 bases from V and 3 from J, leaving 13 bases between them. CDR3 bases: TGCGCCATCTCCTCAGGGTTCTACAATGAGCAGTTCTTC. It specifies CAISSGFYNEQFF.

V and J are TRBV7-2 and TRBJ1-5; D unresolved. CDR3 length equals 14 residues. Germline V gene sequence: CDR1 SGHTA, CDR2 FQGNSA. V was shortened by 1 base and J by 7 bases, with 11 bases between the two germline ends. CDR3 residues: CASSLVQNPQPQHF. Here the CDR3 DNA reads TGTGCCAGCAGCTTAGTACAGAATCCACAGCCCCAGCATTTT.

Comment on this clone: The conserved phenylalanine or tryptophan normally closing the CDR3 is absent here, so this likely arose from a read error. The rearrangement uses TRBV18 and TRBJ2-7; TRBD2 matches at 9 bases. Germline V gene sequence: CDR1 KGHSH, CDR2 LQKENI. V gave up 4 bases and J gave up 2 bases; unmatched junction bases: 3. The length of the CDR3 is 14 residues. CDR3 coding DNA: TGTGCCAGCTCACGACGCGGGGGGGCCTACGAGCAGTACCTC. This codes for CASSRRGGAYEQYL.

The V and J genes are TRBV7-2 and TRBJ2-7; 12 bases map to TRBD2. This CDR3 has 17 residues. J lost 12 bases, V lost 5 bases, and 20 bases had no gene match. The germline V gene has CDR1 SGHTA and CDR2 FQGNSA. The CDR3 nucleotides are TGTGCCAGCAGCCTTTATGGCAGACTAGCGGGGGCCCTCCTTCTGTACTTC. Amino acids: CASSLYGRLAGALLLYF.

The chain joins TRBV19 to TRBJ1-5; no definite D call. The CDR3 consists of 14 residues. The V and J ends lost 1 base and 5 bases respectively, with 9 bases between them. In germline, CDR1 is LNHDA, CDR2 SQIVND (reference sequence). The CDR3 spells CASSIGRLDQPQHF. The DNA of the CDR3 is TGTGCCAGTAGTATAGGGAGACTGGATCAGCCCCAGCATTTT.

The chain recombines TRBV7-8 with TRBJ2-3; unclear D gene. The V gene's germline CDR1 is SGHVS and CDR2 FQNEAQ. The length of the CDR3 is 14 residues. Trimming removed 3 bases from V and 1 base from J, with 8 bases in between. The CDR3 DNA follows: TGTGCCAGCAGCTTCACTCGAGGCACAGATACGCAGTATTTT. Residues: CASSFTRGTDTQYF.

The genes are TRBV7-6 and TRBJ2-1; TRBD1 agrees at 8 bases. CDR3 length equals 14 residues. Germline V lookup: CDR1 SGHVS, CDR2 FNYEAQ. V was clipped by 3 bases and J by 8 bases; unmatched bases: 6. CDR3 sequence (DNA): TGTGCCAGCAGCTTCCCAGGGGGCGGCGATGAGCAGTTCTTC. Its protein is CASSFPGGGDEQFF.

CDR3 sequence reads: CASSEGRIRRNTGELFF. The CDR3 DNA is TGTGCCAGCAGTGAAGGGAGGATCCGCAGGAACACCGGGGAGCTGTTTTTT. The V and J genes are TRBV6-1 and TRBJ2-2; D may be TRBD2 (5 bases). The CDR3 contains 17 residues. The germline V and J ends were trimmed by 1 base and 1 base, with 13 bases remaining between them. Germline lookup yields CDR1 MNHNS and CDR2 SASEGT.

This chain joins TRBV5-8 and TRBJ2-7, with 8 bases lining up with TRBD1. From germline, CDR1 is SGHTS and CDR2 YDEGEE. After removal of 0 bases from V and 4 bases from J, the junction contained 6 bases not matched to a gene. The CDR3 is 15 amino acids. In nucleotides, the CDR3 is TGTGCCAGCAGCTTGGAAAGGACAGGGCGGTACGAGCAGTACTTC. Encoded protein: CASSLERTGRYEQYF.

The rearrangement links TRBV6-1 to TRBJ1-1, with D uncertain. The CDR3 is made up of 15 amino acids. Between the trimmed V and J ends, which lost 6 bases and 2 bases, there was a span of 16 bases. Germline CDR1 reads MNHNS; CDR2 reads SASEGT. CDR3 residues: CASRQIALGNTEAFF. In nucleotides, the CDR3 is TGTGCCAGCAGGCAGATAGCGCTGGGAAACACTGAAGCTTTCTTT.

The chain has TRBV9 and TRBJ2-1; 7 positions agree with TRBD2. The CDR3 sequence is 15 residues long. V dropped 3 bases and J dropped 2; count of bases not matched to a gene: 5. The germline V gene has CDR1 SGDLS and CDR2 YYNGEE. CDR3 region: CASSADGGTYNEQFF. In DNA, the CDR3 is TGTGCCAGCAGCGCTGACGGGGGGACCTACAATGAGCAGTTCTTC.

The rearrangement joins TRBV9 to TRBJ2-3; 13 nucleotides agree with TRBD2. The CDR3 length is 14 residues. Germline V gene data show CDR1 as SGDLS and CDR2 as YYNGEE. Losses at the gene ends were 3 bases for V and 10 bases for J; bases not matched to a gene: 5. CDR3 nucleotides: TGTGCCAGCAGCGCCGGGACTAGCGGGGTCTCGCAGTATTTT. Amino acid sequence: CASSAGTSGVSQYF.

The genes are TRBV25-1 and TRBJ2-1; 15 bases line up with TRBD2. The CDR3 covers 17 residues. From germline, CDR1 is MGHDK and CDR2 SYGVNS. The ends lost 5 bases at V and 4 bases at J; junction bases unmatched: 6. CDR3 DNA: TGTGCCAGCAGTAGGACTAGCGGGAGGGCCTTGTACAATGAGCAGTTCTTC. Translated, it gives CASSRTSGRALYNEQFF. Complete variable domain (other parts from reference TRBV25-1 and TRBJ2-1): EADIYQTPRYLVIGTGKKITLECSQTMGHDKMYWYQQDPGMELHLIHYSYGVNSTEKGDLSSESTVSRIRTEHFPLTLESARPSHTSQYLCASSRTSGRALYNEQFFGPGTRLTVL.

J is TRBJ2-1 and V is TRBV7-8, with TRBD1 matching over 7 bases. CDR3 length: 16 residues. The germline gives CDR1 SGHVS, CDR2 FQNEAQ. J gave up 0 bases and V 5 bases, and 7 bases lay outside the gene matches. CDR3: CASSNGQAISYNEQFF. The CDR3 DNA reads TGTGCCAGCAGCAACGGACAGGCTATCTCCTACAATGAGCAGTTCTTC.

This chain links TRBV5-1 with TRBJ2-1, with 10 bases fitting TRBD2. Trimming at V came to 3 bases and at J to 6 bases, leaving 3 bases not matched to a gene. This CDR3 is 14 amino acids long. Looked up from germline, CDR1 is SGHRS and CDR2 is YFSETQ. CDR3 in DNA: TGCGCCAGCAGCTCGGGACTAGCGACCAATGAGCAGTTCTTC. Translation: CASSSGLATNEQFF. Drawing the rest from reference TRBV5-1 and TRBJ2-1, the complete variable domain is KAGVTQTPRYLIKTRGQQVTLSCSPISGHRSVSWYQQTPGQGLQFLFEYFSETQRNKGNFPGRFSGRQFSNSRSEMNVSTLELGDSALYLCASSSGLATNEQFFGPGTRLTVL.